This TCR beta chain appears in the sequencing data of a study of somatic mutations in T cells in chronic GVHD (dated by TCRdb to the early 2020s). For sorting, staining was performed with anti-CD3, anti-CD4, anti-CD8 and a Vbeta20 antibody from the IOTest Beta Mark kit on a FACSAria III, and a purity above 98% was achieved. Mononuclear cells were isolated by Ficoll-Paque PLUS density gradient centrifugation from peripheral blood that had been collected in sodium heparin tubes. CD4+ Vbeta20+, CD4+ Vbeta20-, and CD8+ T cell fractions were FACS-sorted before TCRbeta deep sequencing. About this clone itself: It lacks a known antigen. The sample holds no much larger clone one base away, and base qualities are not on file.

The CDR3 starts with the cysteine, ends with the phenylalanine, and has 16 residues. Just the 48-base CDR3 DNA is kept, in frame starting at base 1. Trimming costs V 5 bases and J 5 bases, and their ends lie 21 bases apart. CDR1 and CDR2 were assigned from the germline V gene as ENHRY and SYGVKD. Isolated genomic DNA was used for TCRbeta deep sequencing. TCRbeta CDR3 sequencing and initial data processing were performed as a commercial service with the immunoSEQ assay. As for the original processing: Reads were demultiplexed, adapter and primer sequences were trimmed, similar clones were merged through frequency-ratio clustering, and V, D, J genes were annotated using IMGT. Not all clones reach the TCRdb copy of this immuneACCESS table, which keeps in-frame sequences only. Checked studies attribute under half of the gap to unresolved V genes and leave the rest unexplained. V and J calls and clone size are copied from that table; D and trimming were computed from the DNA. Within this sample are 13,000 or so clones, with roughly 75% of them counted one time only. The ten biggest clones cover roughly 30% of the sample.

The receptor chain draws on TRBV10-3 and TRBJ2-5, and the D gene may be TRBD2, 7 bases matching. The origin of this receptor is a male patient in his fifties with chronic graft-versus-host disease. The graft donor may be the source of some T cells after a transplant. Sequenced sample: Vbeta20-negative CD4+ T cells from blood. The cell subset or site label for this specimen denotes: CD4+ T cells sorted as TCR Vbeta20 negative by flow cytometry. In nucleotides, the sequence is TGTGCCATCAGTAGCGGGGACACCAAGGAGTGGGAGACCCAGTACTTC. Its amino acids are CAISSGDTKEWETQYF.